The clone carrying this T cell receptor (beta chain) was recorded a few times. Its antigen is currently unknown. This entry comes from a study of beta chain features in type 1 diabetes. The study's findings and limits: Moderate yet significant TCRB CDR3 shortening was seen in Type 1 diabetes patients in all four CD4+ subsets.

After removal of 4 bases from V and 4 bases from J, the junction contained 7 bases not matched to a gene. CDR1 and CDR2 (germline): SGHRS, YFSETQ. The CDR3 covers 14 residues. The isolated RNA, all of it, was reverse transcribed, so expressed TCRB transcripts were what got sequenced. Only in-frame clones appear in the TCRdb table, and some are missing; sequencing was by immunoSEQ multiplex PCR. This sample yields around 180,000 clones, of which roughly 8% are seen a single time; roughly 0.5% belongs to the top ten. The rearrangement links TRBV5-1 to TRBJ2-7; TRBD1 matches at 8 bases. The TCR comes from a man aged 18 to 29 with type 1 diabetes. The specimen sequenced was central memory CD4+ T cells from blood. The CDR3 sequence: CASSPTGQDYEQYF. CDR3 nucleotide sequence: TGCGCCAGCAGCCCGACGGGACAGGATTACGAGCAGTACTTC.